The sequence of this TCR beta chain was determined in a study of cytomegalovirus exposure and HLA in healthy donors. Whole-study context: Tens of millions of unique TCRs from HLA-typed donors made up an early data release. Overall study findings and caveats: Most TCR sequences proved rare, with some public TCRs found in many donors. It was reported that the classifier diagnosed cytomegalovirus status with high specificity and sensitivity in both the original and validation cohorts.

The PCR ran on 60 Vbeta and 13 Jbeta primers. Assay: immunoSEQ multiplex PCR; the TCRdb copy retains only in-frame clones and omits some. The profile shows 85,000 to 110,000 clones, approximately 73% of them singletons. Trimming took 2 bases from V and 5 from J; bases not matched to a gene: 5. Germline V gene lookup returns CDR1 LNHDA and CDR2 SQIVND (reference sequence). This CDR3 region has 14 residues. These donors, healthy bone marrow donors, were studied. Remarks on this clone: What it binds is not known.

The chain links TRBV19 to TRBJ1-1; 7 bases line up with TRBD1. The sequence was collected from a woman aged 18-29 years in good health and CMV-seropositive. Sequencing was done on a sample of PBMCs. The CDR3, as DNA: TGTGCCAGTAGTATAAATACAGGGGAGACTGAAGCTTTCTTT. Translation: CASSINTGETEAFF.